This T cell receptor (beta chain) is drawn from a study of early T cells in non-severe SARS-CoV-2 infection. Whole-study context: Bulk RNA isolated from unsorted whole blood underwent sequencing; chains were not paired. Study results and limitations: The VDJdb matching leaned toward anti-spike CD8 responses and overlooked private and CD4 specificities.

Separate cDNA molecules each had unique molecular identifiers attached to them. TCRdb re-called the 5' RACE reads with MiXCR, one entry per CDR3 protein. The sample holds more than 65,000 distinct CDR3 sequences, under 15% seen once. To note about this clonotype: The target antigen is unknown.

Germline lookup yields CDR1 SGHKS and CDR2 YYEKEE (reference sequence). This CDR3 has 14 amino acids. Trimming pared 5 bases from V and 2 bases from J, leaving 14 bases between. The origin of this receptor is an adult who was a healthcare worker with PCR-confirmed SARS-CoV-2 infection or an uninfected control (not recorded which). J is TRBJ2-7 and V is TRBV5-5; D not certain. The sample comprised whole blood. The CDR3: CASRELVTPYEQYF. CDR3 in DNA: TGTGCCAGCAGAGAGCTTGTCACCCCCTACGAGCAGTACTTC.